The rows below give T cell receptor beta chains drawn from one sample of a study of neurological immune-mediated disorders. TCRdb analysed the 5' RACE reads with MiXCR anew, one entry per CDR3 protein. Among about 41,000 distinct CDR3 sequences listed, about 13% were seen once. The specimen sequenced was PBMCs. The source of these receptors is a female donor in good health. Both conserved end residues are part of each CDR3. Each record gives: CDR3 DNA, CDR3 protein, clone size, V gene, J gene, D gene. D genes are given only for firm matches. The size entry is marked missing in some rows and otherwise reads once, few, many or a size class.

CDR3nt: TGTGCCAGCAACGACCTAGTGAACACTGAAGCTTTCTTT; CDR3aa: CASNDLVNTEAFF; abundance: NA; v_gene: TRBV19; j_gene: TRBJ1-1; d_gene: NA
CDR3nt: TGCAGTGCTAGGTTGAGCTCTGGAAACACCATATATTTT; CDR3aa: CSARLSSGNTIYF; abundance: many; v_gene: TRBV20-1; j_gene: TRBJ1-3; d_gene: NA
CDR3nt: TGTGCCAGCAGCCTAGGGGGGGCCTCCTACAATGAGCAGTTCTTC; CDR3aa: CASSLGGASYNEQFF; abundance: many; v_gene: TRBV12-3/TRBV12-4; j_gene: TRBJ2-1; d_gene: NA
CDR3nt: TGCAGTGCTAGACTGGCTCGCGTGGGAGCCGGGGAGCTGTTTTTT; CDR3aa: CSARLARVGAGELFF; abundance: NA; v_gene: TRBV20-1; j_gene: TRBJ2-2; d_gene: NA
CDR3nt: TGTGCCAGCAGTGCACCCGACAGGGGGAGAGATGGCTACACCTTC; CDR3aa: CASSAPDRGRDGYTF; abundance: many; v_gene: TRBV25-1; j_gene: TRBJ1-2; d_gene: TRBD1
CDR3nt: TGTGCCAGCAGCTCGTGGGACATGGTCAGGAATGAGCAGTTCTTC; CDR3aa: CASSSWDMVRNEQFF; abundance: NA; v_gene: TRBV11-2; j_gene: TRBJ2-1; d_gene: NA
CDR3nt: TGTGCCAGCAGTTATAGCGTCGGGGGGCGAGAGACCCAGTACTTC; CDR3aa: CASSYSVGGRETQYF; abundance: many; v_gene: TRBV11-2; j_gene: TRBJ2-5; d_gene: NA
CDR3nt: TGTGCCAGCAGTTACTCTGAGGGACGGCTTTTGACAGATACGCAGTATTTT; CDR3aa: CASSYSEGRLLTDTQYF; abundance: many; v_gene: TRBV6-5; j_gene: TRBJ2-3; d_gene: NA
CDR3nt: TGCAGCGTCGTGACGGCCTGGGGGGGGGATACGCAGTATTTT; CDR3aa: CSVVTAWGGDTQYF; abundance: NA; v_gene: TRBV29-1; j_gene: TRBJ2-3; d_gene: TRBD2
CDR3nt: TGCGCCAGCAGCTTCCAGGGATTCAACACTGAAGCTTTCTTT; CDR3aa: CASSFQGFNTEAFF; abundance: many; v_gene: TRBV5-1; j_gene: TRBJ1-1; d_gene: NA
CDR3nt: TGTGCCAGCAGTTCCACTCACAGGGCCACAGATACGCAGTATTTT; CDR3aa: CASSSTHRATDTQYF; abundance: many; v_gene: TRBV28; j_gene: TRBJ2-3; d_gene: NA
CDR3nt: TGTGCCAGCAGCCTCAGGGGGGTGAACACTGAAGCTTTCTTT; CDR3aa: CASSLRGVNTEAFF; abundance: many; v_gene: TRBV12-3/TRBV12-4; j_gene: TRBJ1-1; d_gene: TRBD1
CDR3nt: TGTGCCAGCAGCGAAGGGAGCGGCCTTCCGCAGTATTTT; CDR3aa: CASSEGSGLPQYF; abundance: many; v_gene: TRBV7-2; j_gene: TRBJ2-3; d_gene: NA
CDR3nt: TGTGCCAGCAGTACCGGGACAGCCAGTGAAGCTTTCTTT; CDR3aa: CASSTGTASEAFF; abundance: many; v_gene: TRBV3-1; j_gene: TRBJ1-1; d_gene: TRBD1
CDR3nt: TGTGCCAGCAGCTTATCGGGTTCTGGGGCGGGAGGGTCGAATGAGCAGTTCTTC; CDR3aa: CASSLSGSGAGGSNEQFF; abundance: many; v_gene: TRBV7-3; j_gene: TRBJ2-1; d_gene: TRBD2
CDR3nt: TGCAGCGTGATAACAATGGAATTCTATGGCTACACCTTC; CDR3aa: CSVITMEFYGYTF; abundance: many; v_gene: TRBV29-1; j_gene: TRBJ1-2; d_gene: NA
CDR3nt: TGTGCCAGCTCACTAGGGATCCAAGAGACCCAGTACTTC; CDR3aa: CASSLGIQETQYF; abundance: many; v_gene: TRBV18; j_gene: TRBJ2-5; d_gene: NA
CDR3nt: TGTGCCAGCAGTGAGTTGGAGAGCAGATACAATGAGCAGTTCTTC; CDR3aa: CASSELESRYNEQFF; abundance: many; v_gene: TRBV2; j_gene: TRBJ2-1; d_gene: NA
CDR3nt: TGCAGTGCTCCCGTCGGGACAGATAATTCACCCCTCCACTTT; CDR3aa: CSAPVGTDNSPLHF; abundance: many; v_gene: TRBV20-1; j_gene: TRBJ1-6; d_gene: TRBD1
CDR3nt: TGTGCCAGCTCACCACCGGGCAGGAACACTGAAGCTTTCTTT; CDR3aa: CASSPPGRNTEAFF; abundance: many; v_gene: TRBV18; j_gene: TRBJ1-1; d_gene: NA
CDR3nt: TGCGCCAGCAGCTTAGCGGGACTCCAAGAGACCCAGTACTTC; CDR3aa: CASSLAGLQETQYF; abundance: many; v_gene: TRBV5-1; j_gene: TRBJ2-5; d_gene: TRBD2
CDR3nt: TGTGCCAGCAGCCCCCTCGGCAGAGGCTATGGCTACACCTTC; CDR3aa: CASSPLGRGYGYTF; abundance: many; v_gene: TRBV7-2; j_gene: TRBJ1-2; d_gene: NA
CDR3nt: TGTGCCAGTACCCCCGTTGGGAACACTGAAGCTTTCTTT; CDR3aa: CASTPVGNTEAFF; abundance: many; v_gene: TRBV19; j_gene: TRBJ1-1; d_gene: NA
CDR3nt: TGCGCCAGCAGGACCTCCTGGGCGGCCTACGAGCAGTACTTC; CDR3aa: CASRTSWAAYEQYF; abundance: many; v_gene: TRBV5-1; j_gene: TRBJ2-7; d_gene: NA
CDR3nt: TGCAGTGCTAGATCCAGGGTCACTGAAGCTTTCTTT; CDR3aa: CSARSRVTEAFF; abundance: many; v_gene: TRBV20-1; j_gene: TRBJ1-1; d_gene: NA
CDR3nt: TGCGCCAGCAGTCAGCGGGGGCAGACTGGGCAGTTCTTC; CDR3aa: CASSQRGQTGQFF; abundance: many; v_gene: TRBV10-1; j_gene: TRBJ2-1; d_gene: TRBD2
CDR3nt: TGCAGCGTTGCGAAAGGGTCGGGCAATCAGCCCCAGCATTTT; CDR3aa: CSVAKGSGNQPQHF; abundance: many; v_gene: TRBV29-1; j_gene: TRBJ1-5; d_gene: NA
CDR3nt: TGTGCCAGCAGTCTGACAGGGCTGAACACTGAAGCTTTCTTT; CDR3aa: CASSLTGLNTEAFF; abundance: many; v_gene: TRBV6-1; j_gene: TRBJ1-1; d_gene: TRBD1
CDR3nt: TGCGCCAGCAGCTTCGGCGGGAGCACAGATACGCAGTATTTT; CDR3aa: CASSFGGSTDTQYF; abundance: many; v_gene: TRBV5-1; j_gene: TRBJ2-3; d_gene: NA
CDR3nt: TGTGCCAGCAGCTTAGGTCCAGAGAGGTACAATGAGCAGTTCTTC; CDR3aa: CASSLGPERYNEQFF; abundance: NA; v_gene: TRBV7-3; j_gene: TRBJ2-1; d_gene: NA
CDR3nt: TGTGCCAGCAGTGATTCGGGACAGGGGACTGGGGCCAACGTCCTGACTTTC; CDR3aa: CASSDSGQGTGANVLTF; abundance: many; v_gene: TRBV2; j_gene: TRBJ2-6; d_gene: TRBD1
CDR3nt: TGTGCCAGCACCGCGGGGGGGGAGTACAATGAGCAGTTCTTC; CDR3aa: CASTAGGEYNEQFF; abundance: many; v_gene: TRBV12-3/TRBV12-4; j_gene: TRBJ2-1; d_gene: TRBD2
CDR3nt: TGCGCCAGCAGCACGGGACTGGTGAACACAGATACGCAGTATTTT; CDR3aa: CASSTGLVNTDTQYF; abundance: many; v_gene: TRBV5-1; j_gene: TRBJ2-3; d_gene: NA
CDR3nt: TGTGCCACCAGCACGGGGTCTTTCACAGATACGCAGTATTTT; CDR3aa: CATSTGSFTDTQYF; abundance: many; v_gene: TRBV15; j_gene: TRBJ2-3; d_gene: NA
CDR3nt: TGTGCCAGCAGTTTAGGAGGGGGGCAGGGCTACACCTTC; CDR3aa: CASSLGGGQGYTF; abundance: many; v_gene: TRBV12-3/TRBV12-4; j_gene: TRBJ1-2; d_gene: NA
CDR3nt: TGCGCCAGCAGCCTCACTAGCGGGAGTAGGGAGCTGTTTTTT; CDR3aa: CASSLTSGSRELFF; abundance: few; v_gene: TRBV5-1; j_gene: TRBJ2-2; d_gene: TRBD2
CDR3nt: TGTGCCAGCAGCGTGGACTACCACAATGAGCAGTTCTTC; CDR3aa: CASSVDYHNEQFF; abundance: many; v_gene: TRBV7-2; j_gene: TRBJ2-1; d_gene: NA
CDR3nt: TGCAGCGTTGGGTGGGGGCAGAGCGAGCAGTTCTTC; CDR3aa: CSVGWGQSEQFF; abundance: few; v_gene: TRBV29-1; j_gene: TRBJ2-1; d_gene: NA
CDR3nt: TGTGCCAGCAGCTTTGGGCTAGCCAAAAACATTCAGTACTTC; CDR3aa: CASSFGLAKNIQYF; abundance: many; v_gene: TRBV5-6; j_gene: TRBJ2-4; d_gene: NA
CDR3nt: TGTGCCAGCAGCGAGGGACTAGCGGGATATTACAATGAGCAGTTCTTC; CDR3aa: CASSEGLAGYYNEQFF; abundance: many; v_gene: TRBV9; j_gene: TRBJ2-1; d_gene: TRBD2
CDR3nt: TGTGCCAGCAGCTCTCTTAGTACGGGGGGTTTCTACAATGAGCAGTTCTTC; CDR3aa: CASSSLSTGGFYNEQFF; abundance: many; v_gene: TRBV7-9; j_gene: TRBJ2-1; d_gene: TRBD2
CDR3nt: TGTGCCAGCAGACAAAACAGGGGGCGGAGCACAGATACGCAGTATTTT; CDR3aa: CASRQNRGRSTDTQYF; abundance: few; v_gene: TRBV11-2; j_gene: TRBJ2-3; d_gene: TRBD1
CDR3nt: TGCGCCAGCAGCTTGGTCTCGGAGCTGAAGACTGAAGCTTTCTTT; CDR3aa: CASSLVSELKTEAFF; abundance: many; v_gene: TRBV5-1; j_gene: TRBJ1-1; d_gene: NA
CDR3nt: TGCGCCAGCAGCTTACTAGCGGGTCCCTACAATGAGCAGTTCTTC; CDR3aa: CASSLLAGPYNEQFF; abundance: NA; v_gene: TRBV5-1; j_gene: TRBJ2-1; d_gene: TRBD2
CDR3nt: TGCGCCAGCAGCTCGACAGGGCCTGAAGCTTTCTTT; CDR3aa: CASSSTGPEAFF; abundance: many; v_gene: TRBV5-1; j_gene: TRBJ1-1; d_gene: TRBD1
CDR3nt: TGTGCCAGCAGGGAAGACAGGGTACAATTCTCCTACGAGCAGTACTTC; CDR3aa: CASREDRVQFSYEQYF; abundance: NA; v_gene: TRBV2; j_gene: TRBJ2-7; d_gene: TRBD1
CDR3nt: TGTGCCAGCAGTTTCGGGGGGGGGACTAGCGAGCAGTACTTC; CDR3aa: CASSFGGGTSEQYF; abundance: many; v_gene: TRBV6-5; j_gene: TRBJ2-7; d_gene: TRBD2
CDR3nt: TGTGCCAGCAGCCGACAAGATACGCAGTATTTT; CDR3aa: CASSRQDTQYF; abundance: many; v_gene: TRBV3-1; j_gene: TRBJ2-3; d_gene: NA
CDR3nt: TGTGCCAGCAGCTTTACAGTTAGCAATCAGCCCCAGCATTTT; CDR3aa: CASSFTVSNQPQHF; abundance: many; v_gene: TRBV2; j_gene: TRBJ1-5; d_gene: NA
CDR3nt: TGTGCCAGCAGCTTAGCCGGGAATGGCAATCAGCCCCAGCATTTT; CDR3aa: CASSLAGNGNQPQHF; abundance: many; v_gene: TRBV11-2; j_gene: TRBJ1-5; d_gene: NA